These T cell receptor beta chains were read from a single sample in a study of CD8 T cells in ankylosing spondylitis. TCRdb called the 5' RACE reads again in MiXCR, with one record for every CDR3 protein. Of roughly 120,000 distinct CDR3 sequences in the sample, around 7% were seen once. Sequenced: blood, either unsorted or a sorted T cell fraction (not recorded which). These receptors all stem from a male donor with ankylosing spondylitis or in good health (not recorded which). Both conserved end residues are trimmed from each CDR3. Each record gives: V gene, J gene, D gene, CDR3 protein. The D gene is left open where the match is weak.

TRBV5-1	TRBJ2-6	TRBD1	ASSRRQGSSGANVLT
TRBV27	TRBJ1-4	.	ASRRDVGGHNEKLF
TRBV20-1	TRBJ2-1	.	SAEDATSHEQF
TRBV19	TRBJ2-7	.	ASSIQASYSYEQY
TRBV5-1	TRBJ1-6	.	ASSLDSSYNSPLH
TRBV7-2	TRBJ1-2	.	ASSLTSGKGDGYT
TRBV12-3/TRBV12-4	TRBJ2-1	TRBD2	ASSHRRGGPYNEQF
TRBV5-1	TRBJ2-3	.	ASSPEVADTQY
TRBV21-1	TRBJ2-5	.	ASSKKPGTRQTQY
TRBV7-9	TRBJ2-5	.	ASSLEPNQETQY
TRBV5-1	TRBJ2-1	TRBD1	ASSFRYLGQGASNEQF
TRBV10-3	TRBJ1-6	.	AISKGPLADNSPLH
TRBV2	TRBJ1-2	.	ASSPQTTYYGYT
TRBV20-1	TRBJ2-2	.	CARDTTSRVNTGELF
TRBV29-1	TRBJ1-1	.	SVDPQGGQTLTEAF
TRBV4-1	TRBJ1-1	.	ASSRAGWGTEAF
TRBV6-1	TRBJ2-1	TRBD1	ASSRQPGQGNNEQF